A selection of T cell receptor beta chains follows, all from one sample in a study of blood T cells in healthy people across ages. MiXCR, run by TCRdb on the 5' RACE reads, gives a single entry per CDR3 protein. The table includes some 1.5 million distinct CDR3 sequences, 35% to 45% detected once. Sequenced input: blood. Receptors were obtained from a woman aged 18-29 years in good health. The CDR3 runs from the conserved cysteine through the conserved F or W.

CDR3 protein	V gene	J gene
CASSYATGLNTEAFF	TRBV6-5	TRBJ1-1
CASGEIGIRGTPQETQYF	TRBV4-1	TRBJ2-5
CASSEDGQGMYGYTF	TRBV2	TRBJ1-2
CASRDFPSRQFF	TRBV6-6	TRBJ2-1
CASSLGAFRTDTQYF	TRBV6-2/TRBV6-3	TRBJ2-3
CATSGGSPNTEAFF	TRBV15	TRBJ1-1
CASSLGPSSGGRQETQYF	TRBV12-3/TRBV12-4	TRBJ2-5
CASSYSGDLGVDTQYF	TRBV6-5	TRBJ2-3
CASSRNRDEQYF	TRBV5-1	TRBJ2-7
CASSLRWGRELFF	TRBV7-2	TRBJ2-2
CSARQAGAPLYEQYF	TRBV20-1	-
CASSFRGLFSYEQYF	TRBV28	TRBJ2-7
CASMGTVSQETQYF	TRBV5-1	TRBJ2-5
CASSETGRGSSGQFF	TRBV25-1	TRBJ2-1
CASSYSGPANEQFF	TRBV6-5	TRBJ2-1
CASSQGPLAMTTDTQYF	TRBV3-1	TRBJ2-3
CASSQDRTQGDTDTQYF	TRBV4-3	TRBJ2-3
CASSQGPGPKNTEAFF	TRBV14	TRBJ1-1
CASMLSTDTQYF	TRBV2	TRBJ2-3
CASSLVVGPLLTEAFF	TRBV5-1	TRBJ1-1
CASSEGQGYYNEQFF	TRBV11-1	TRBJ2-1
CASSAGGTDTQYF	TRBV7-2	TRBJ2-3
CSARWGGSTDTQYF	TRBV20-1	TRBJ2-3
CSVVRDPSDCGYTF	TRBV29-1	TRBJ1-2
CASSYSRGVEQYF	TRBV6-2/TRBV6-3	-
CASSRGTVKNIQYF	TRBV7-9	TRBJ2-4
CASSYWTGTGAEKLFF	TRBV6-2/TRBV6-3	TRBJ1-4
CASRVGSGSGANVLTF	TRBV7-6	TRBJ2-6
CSARITGFEAFF	TRBV20-1	TRBJ1-1
CASSLAPAGVHEQYF	TRBV5-1	TRBJ2-7
CASSQELYLGEKLFF	TRBV3-1	TRBJ1-4